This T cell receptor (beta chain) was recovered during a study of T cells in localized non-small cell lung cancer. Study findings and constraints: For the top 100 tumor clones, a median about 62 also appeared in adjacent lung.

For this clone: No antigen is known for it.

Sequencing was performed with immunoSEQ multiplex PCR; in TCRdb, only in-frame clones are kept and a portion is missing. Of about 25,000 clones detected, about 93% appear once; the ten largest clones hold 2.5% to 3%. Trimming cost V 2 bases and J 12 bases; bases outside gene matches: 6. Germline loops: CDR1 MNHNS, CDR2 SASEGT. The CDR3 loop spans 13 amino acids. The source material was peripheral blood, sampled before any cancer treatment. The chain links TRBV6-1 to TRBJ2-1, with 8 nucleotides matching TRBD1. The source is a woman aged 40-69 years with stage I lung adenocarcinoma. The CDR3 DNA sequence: TGTGCCAGCAGTGAACGTGACAGGGGTGGGCAGTTCTTC. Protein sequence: CASSERDRGGQFF.